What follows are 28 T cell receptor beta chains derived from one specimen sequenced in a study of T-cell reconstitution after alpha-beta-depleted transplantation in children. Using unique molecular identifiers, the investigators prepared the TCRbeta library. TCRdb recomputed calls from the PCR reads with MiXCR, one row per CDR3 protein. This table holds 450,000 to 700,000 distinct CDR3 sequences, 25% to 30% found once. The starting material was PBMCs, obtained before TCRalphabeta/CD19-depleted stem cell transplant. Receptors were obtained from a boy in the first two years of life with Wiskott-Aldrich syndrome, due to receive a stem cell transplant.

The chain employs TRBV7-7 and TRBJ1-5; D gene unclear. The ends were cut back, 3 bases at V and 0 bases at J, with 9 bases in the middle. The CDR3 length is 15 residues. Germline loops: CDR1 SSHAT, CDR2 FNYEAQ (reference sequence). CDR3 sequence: CASSFGNISNQPQHF. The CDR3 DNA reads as TGTGCCAGCAGCTTTGGTAATATTAGCAATCAGCCCCAGCATTTT.

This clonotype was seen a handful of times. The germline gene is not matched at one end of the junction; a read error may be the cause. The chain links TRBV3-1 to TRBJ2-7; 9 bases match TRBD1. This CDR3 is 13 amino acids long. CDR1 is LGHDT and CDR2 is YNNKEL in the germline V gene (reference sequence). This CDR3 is CASSQGTGKGQYF. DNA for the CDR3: TGTGCCAGCAGTCAAGGGACAGGGAAGGGGCAGTACTTC.

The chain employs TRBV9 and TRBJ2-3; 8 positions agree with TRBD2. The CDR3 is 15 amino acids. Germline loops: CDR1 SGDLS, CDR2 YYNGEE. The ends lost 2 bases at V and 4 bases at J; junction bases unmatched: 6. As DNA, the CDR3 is TGTGCCAGCAGCGTGAGCGGGAGTATCGCAGATACGCAGTATTTT. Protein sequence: CASSVSGSIADTQYF.

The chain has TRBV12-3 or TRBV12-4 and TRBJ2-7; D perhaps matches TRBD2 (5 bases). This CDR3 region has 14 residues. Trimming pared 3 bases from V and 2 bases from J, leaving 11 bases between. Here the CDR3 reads CASSLSGIPYEQYF. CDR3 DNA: TGTGCCAGCAGTTTGTCCGGGATCCCCTACGAGCAGTACTTC.

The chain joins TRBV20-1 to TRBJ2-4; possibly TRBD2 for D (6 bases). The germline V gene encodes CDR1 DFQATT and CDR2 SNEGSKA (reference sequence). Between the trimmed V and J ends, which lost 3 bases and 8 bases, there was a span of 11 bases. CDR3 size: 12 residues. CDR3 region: CSASGSRDIQYF. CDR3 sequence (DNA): TGCAGTGCTAGCGGGAGCCGGGACATTCAGTACTTC.

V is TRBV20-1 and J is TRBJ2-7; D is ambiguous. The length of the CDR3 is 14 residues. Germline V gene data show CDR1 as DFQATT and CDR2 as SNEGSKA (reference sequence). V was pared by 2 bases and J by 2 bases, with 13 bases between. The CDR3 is CSARSLRIPYEQYF. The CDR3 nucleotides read TGCAGTGCTAGAAGCCTACGTATACCCTACGAGCAGTACTTC.

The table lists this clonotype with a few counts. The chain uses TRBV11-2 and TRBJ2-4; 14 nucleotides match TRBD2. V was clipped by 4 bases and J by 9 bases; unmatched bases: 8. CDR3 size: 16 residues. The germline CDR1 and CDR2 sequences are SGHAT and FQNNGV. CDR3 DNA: TGTGCCAGCAGCTCTAGACTAGCGGGAGGGCAGGGCATTCAGTACTTC. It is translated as CASSSRLAGGQGIQYF.

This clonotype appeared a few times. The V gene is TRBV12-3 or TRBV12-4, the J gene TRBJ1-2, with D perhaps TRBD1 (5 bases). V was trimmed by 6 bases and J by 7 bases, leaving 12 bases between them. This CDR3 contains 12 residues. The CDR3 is CASSPGGGGYTF. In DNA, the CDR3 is TGTGCCAGCAGCCCTGGGGGGGGTGGCTACACCTTC.

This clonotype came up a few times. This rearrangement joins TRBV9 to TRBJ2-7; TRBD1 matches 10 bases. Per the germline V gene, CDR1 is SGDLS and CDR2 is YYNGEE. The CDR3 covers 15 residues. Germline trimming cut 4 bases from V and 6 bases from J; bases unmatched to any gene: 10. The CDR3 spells CASSPRQGARSEQYF. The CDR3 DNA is TGTGCCAGCAGCCCGAGACAGGGGGCTCGGAGCGAGCAGTACTTC. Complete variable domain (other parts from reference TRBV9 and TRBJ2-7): DSGVTQTPKHLITATGQRVTLRCSPRSGDLSVYWYQQSLDQGLQFLIQYYNGEERAKGNILERFSAQQFPDLHSELNLSSLELGDSALYFCASSPRQGARSEQYFGPGTRLTVT.

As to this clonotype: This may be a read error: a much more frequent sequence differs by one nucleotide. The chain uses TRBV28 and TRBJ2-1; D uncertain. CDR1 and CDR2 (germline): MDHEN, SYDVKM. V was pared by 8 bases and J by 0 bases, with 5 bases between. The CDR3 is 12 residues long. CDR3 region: CASCPSYNEQFF. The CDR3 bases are TGTGCCAGCTGCCCCTCCTACAATGAGCAGTTCTTC.

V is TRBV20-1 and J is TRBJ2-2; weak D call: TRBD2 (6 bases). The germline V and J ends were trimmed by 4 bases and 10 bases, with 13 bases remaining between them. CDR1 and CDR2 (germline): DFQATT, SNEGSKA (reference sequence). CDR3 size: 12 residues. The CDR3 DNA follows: TGCAGTGCTAAATTCGGGCGGGAGGAGCTGTTTTTT. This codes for CSAKFGREELFF.

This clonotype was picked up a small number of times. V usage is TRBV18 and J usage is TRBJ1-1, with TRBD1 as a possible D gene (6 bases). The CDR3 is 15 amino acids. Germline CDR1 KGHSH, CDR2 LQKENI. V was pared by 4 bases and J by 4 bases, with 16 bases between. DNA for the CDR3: TGTGCCAGCTCACAAGGTATAGGGGGAATCACTGAAGCTTTCTTT. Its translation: CASSQGIGGITEAFF.

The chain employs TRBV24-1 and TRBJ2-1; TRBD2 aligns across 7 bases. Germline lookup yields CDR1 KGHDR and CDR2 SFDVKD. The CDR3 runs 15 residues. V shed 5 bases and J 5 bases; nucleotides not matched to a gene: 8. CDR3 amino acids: CATSVAGVSHNEQFF. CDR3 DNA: TGTGCCACCAGTGTTGCGGGAGTATCCCACAATGAGCAGTTCTTC.

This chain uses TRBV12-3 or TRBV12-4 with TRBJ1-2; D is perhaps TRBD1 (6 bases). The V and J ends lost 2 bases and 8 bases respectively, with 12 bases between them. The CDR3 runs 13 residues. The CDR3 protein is CASSLRGTPGYTF. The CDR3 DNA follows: TGTGCCAGCAGTTTAAGAGGGACACCCGGCTACACCTTC.

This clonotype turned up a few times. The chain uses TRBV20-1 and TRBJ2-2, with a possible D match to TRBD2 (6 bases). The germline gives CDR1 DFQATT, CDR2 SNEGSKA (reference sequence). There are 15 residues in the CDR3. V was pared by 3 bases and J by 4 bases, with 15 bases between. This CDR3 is CSASIGGAATGELFF. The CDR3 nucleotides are TGCAGTGCTAGTATTGGCGGGGCGGCCACCGGGGAGCTGTTTTTT.

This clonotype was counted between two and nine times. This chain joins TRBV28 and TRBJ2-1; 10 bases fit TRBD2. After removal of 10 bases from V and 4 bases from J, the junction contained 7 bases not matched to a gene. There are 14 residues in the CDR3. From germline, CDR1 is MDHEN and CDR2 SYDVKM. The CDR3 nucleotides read TGTGCCACCCAAGCGGGAGGGCCTTACAATGAGCAGTTCTTC. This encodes CATQAGGPYNEQFF.

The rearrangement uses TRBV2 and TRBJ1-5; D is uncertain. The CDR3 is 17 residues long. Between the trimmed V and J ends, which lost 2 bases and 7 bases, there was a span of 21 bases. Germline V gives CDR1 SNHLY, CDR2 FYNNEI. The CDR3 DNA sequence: TGTGCCAGCAGTGAACCACAGTGGGGTACGGAAGTCCAGCCCCAGCATTTT. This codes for CASSEPQWGTEVQPQHF.

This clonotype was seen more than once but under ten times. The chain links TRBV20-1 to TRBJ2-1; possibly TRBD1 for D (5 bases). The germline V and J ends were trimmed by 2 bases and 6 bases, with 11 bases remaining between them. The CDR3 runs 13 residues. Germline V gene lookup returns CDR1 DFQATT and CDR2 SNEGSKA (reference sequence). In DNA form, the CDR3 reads TGCAGTGCTAGAACCCCTGGGGCCAATGAGCAGTTCTTC. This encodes CSARTPGANEQFF.

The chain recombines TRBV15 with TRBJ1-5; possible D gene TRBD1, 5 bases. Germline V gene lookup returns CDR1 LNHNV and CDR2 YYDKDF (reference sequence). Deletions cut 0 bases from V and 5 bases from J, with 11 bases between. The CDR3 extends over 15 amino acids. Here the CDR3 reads CATSRDPGWDQPQHF. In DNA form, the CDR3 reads TGTGCCACCAGCAGAGATCCAGGGTGGGATCAGCCCCAGCATTTT.

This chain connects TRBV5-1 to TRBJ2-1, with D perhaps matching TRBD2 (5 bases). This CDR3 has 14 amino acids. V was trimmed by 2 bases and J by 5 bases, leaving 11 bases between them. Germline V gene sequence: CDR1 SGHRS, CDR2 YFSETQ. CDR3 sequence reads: CASSLTLVDNEQFF. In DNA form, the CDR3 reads TGCGCCAGCAGCTTAACACTAGTAGACAATGAGCAGTTCTTC.

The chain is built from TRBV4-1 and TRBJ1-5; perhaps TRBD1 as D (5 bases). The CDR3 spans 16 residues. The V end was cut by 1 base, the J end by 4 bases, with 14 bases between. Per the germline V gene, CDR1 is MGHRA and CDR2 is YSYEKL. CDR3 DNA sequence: TGCGCCAGCAGCCAAGTTGAAGGGACGGGTAATCAGCCCCAGCATTTT. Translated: CASSQVEGTGNQPQHF.

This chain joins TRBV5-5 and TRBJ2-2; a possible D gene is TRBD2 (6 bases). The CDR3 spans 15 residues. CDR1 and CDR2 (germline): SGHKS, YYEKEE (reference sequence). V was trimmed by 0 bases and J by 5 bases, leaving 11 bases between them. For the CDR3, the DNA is TGTGCCAGCAGCTTGGTTAGCGGCTGGACCGGGGAGCTGTTTTTT. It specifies CASSLVSGWTGELFF.

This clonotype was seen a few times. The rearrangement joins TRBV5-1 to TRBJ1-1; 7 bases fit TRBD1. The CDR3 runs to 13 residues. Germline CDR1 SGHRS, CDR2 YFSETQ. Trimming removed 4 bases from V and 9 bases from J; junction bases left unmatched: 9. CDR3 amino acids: CASSQDRSLKAFF. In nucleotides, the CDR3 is TGCGCCAGCAGCCAGGACAGGAGCCTGAAAGCTTTCTTT.

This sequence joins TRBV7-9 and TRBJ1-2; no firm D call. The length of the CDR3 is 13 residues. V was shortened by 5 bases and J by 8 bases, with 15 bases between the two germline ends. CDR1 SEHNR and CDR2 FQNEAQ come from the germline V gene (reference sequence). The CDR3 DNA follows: TGTGCCAGCAGCGATAGGCACACCGACGGCTACACCTTC. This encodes CASSDRHTDGYTF.

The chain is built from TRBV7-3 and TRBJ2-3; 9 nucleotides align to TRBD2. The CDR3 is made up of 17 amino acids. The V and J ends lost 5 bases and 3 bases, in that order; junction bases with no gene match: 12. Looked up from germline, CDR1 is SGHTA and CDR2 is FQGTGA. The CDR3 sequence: CASSKISGSASTDTQYF. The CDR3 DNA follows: TGTGCCAGCAGCAAAATTAGCGGGAGTGCATCGACAGATACGCAGTATTTT.

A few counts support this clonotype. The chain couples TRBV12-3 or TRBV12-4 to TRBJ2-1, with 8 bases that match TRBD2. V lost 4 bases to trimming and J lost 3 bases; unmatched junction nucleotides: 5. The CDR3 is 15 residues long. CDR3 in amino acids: CASSSRRGDYNEQFF. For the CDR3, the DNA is TGTGCCAGCAGTTCTCGGCGGGGGGACTACAATGAGCAGTTCTTC.

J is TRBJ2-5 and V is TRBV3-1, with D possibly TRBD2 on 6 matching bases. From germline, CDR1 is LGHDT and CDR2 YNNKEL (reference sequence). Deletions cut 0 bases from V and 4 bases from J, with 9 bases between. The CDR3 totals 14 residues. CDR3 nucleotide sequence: TGTGCCAGCAGCCAAGATACCGGGGGAGAGACCCAGTACTTC. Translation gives CASSQDTGGETQYF.

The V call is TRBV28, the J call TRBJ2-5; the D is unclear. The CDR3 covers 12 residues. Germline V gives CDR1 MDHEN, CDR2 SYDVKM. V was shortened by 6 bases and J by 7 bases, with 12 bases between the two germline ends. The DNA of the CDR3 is TGTGCCAGCAGCCAGACCGGATGGACCCAGTACTTC. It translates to CASSQTGWTQYF.